The rows below give T cell receptor beta chains drawn from one sample of a study of HIV-infected patients and healthy controls. In TCRdb, the 5' RACE reads were re-called with MiXCR into one record per CDR3 protein. The sample comprises under 20,000 distinct CDR3 sequences, about a sixth of which are singletons, and around 22% rests with the top ten. Sequencing was carried out using CD8+ T cells from blood. These receptors all come from a human donor in good health. CDR3s include the opening cysteine and the closing phenylalanine or tryptophan. D genes are given only for firm matches. Where a row states a size, it is once, few, many or the class of an expanded clone; other rows omit it.

clone_size | j_call | v_call | d_call | cdr3_nt | cdr3_aa
many | TRBJ1-5 | TRBV24-1 | . | TGTGCCACCCCGTTCTGGCCCCAGCATTTT | CATPFWPQHF
many | TRBJ1-1 | TRBV9 | TRBD1 | TGTGCCAGCAGCGTATATCCGGACAGGGGGCAGTACACTGAAGCTTTCTTT | CASSVYPDRGQYTEAFF
few | TRBJ2-4 | TRBV6-1 | TRBD1 | TGTGCCAGCAACGGGGACAGGGAGGACAAAAACATTCAGTACTTC | CASNGDREDKNIQYF
. | TRBJ2-3 | TRBV19 | . | TGTGCCAGTAGTATGAGTCTGATAACTAGCACAGATACGCAGTATTTT | CASSMSLITSTDTQYF
many | TRBJ2-2 | TRBV6-2/TRBV6-3 | TRBD2 | TGTGCCAGCAGTTATACCCTCTCTAGCGGGGGGAACACCGGGGAGCTGTTTTTT | CASSYTLSSGGNTGELFF
. | TRBJ1-1 | TRBV10-3 | TRBD1 | TGTGCCATCAGTGAGGGGACAGACACTGAAGCTTTCTTT | CAISEGTDTEAFF
few | TRBJ2-1 | TRBV28 | . | TGTGCCAGCAGTTTCTGGGGGGGCTTGGGGTTCTTC | CASSFWGGLGFF
many | TRBJ2-1 | TRBV27 | TRBD2 | TGTGCCAGCAGTTTAGGGGGGGGAGTGGATGAGCAGTTCTTC | CASSLGGGVDEQFF
. | TRBJ2-1 | TRBV12-3/TRBV12-4 | . | TGTGCCAGCTGGACTCCGACACTCTACAATGAGCAGTTCTTC | CASWTPTLYNEQFF
few | TRBJ2-1 | TRBV7-9 | TRBD2 | TGTGCCAGCAGCTTAGGGTCCGGGGGGGGAGGAAATGAGCAGTTCTTC | CASSLGSGGGGNEQFF
many | TRBJ2-7 | TRBV7-9 | TRBD1 | TGTGCCAGCAGCGGGGGACAGGGCCCCTACGAGCAGTACTTC | CASSGGQGPYEQYF
. | TRBJ2-5 | TRBV4-3 | . | TGCGCCAGCAGCCGCAGCTTACAGGGAGAAGAGACCCAGTACTTC | CASSRSLQGEETQYF
few | TRBJ1-5 | TRBV12-3/TRBV12-4 | . | TGTGCCAGCAACCGTGATAGCAATCAGCCCCAGCATTTT | CASNRDSNQPQHF
. | TRBJ2-7 | TRBV6-2/TRBV6-3 | . | TGTGCCAGCAGTTTCGGGAACTCCTACGAGCAGTACTTC | CASSFGNSYEQYF
few | TRBJ2-2 | TRBV24-1 | TRBD1 | TGTGCCACCAGTGACCAGCTCGGACAGGGAGCCACCGGGGAGCTGTTTTTT | CATSDQLGQGATGELFF